This T cell receptor (beta chain) was captured in a study of blood T cell repertoires in COVID-19. Study information: Specimens from acute and convalescent COVID-19 originated in the United States, Italy and Spain. PBMCs, B-cell-depleted T cells, or T cells were the source of the cDNA or gDNA that made up the material.

Authors' methods: Amplification from reference gene primers served as the basis for estimated nucleated cell counts. The assay was immunoSEQ multiplex PCR, and TCRdb's table has in-frame clones only and misses some. V and J calls and clone size are given by that table; D and trimming were obtained from the DNA. This table holds over 90,000 clones, approximately 84% found once. This clone was observed a single time. The receptor was derived from a human donor in a cohort sampled during active COVID-19. Input material: peripheral blood.

The CDR3 sequence: CASSLSGAGANVLTF. The CDR3 coding sequence is TGTGCCAGCAGTTTATCAGGGGCTGGGGCCAACGTCCTGACTTTC. V and J are TRBV28 and TRBJ2-6, with TRBD1 as a possible D gene (6 bases). CDR1 is MDHEN, CDR2 SYDVKM, per germline. V was cut by 1 base and J by 2 bases, with 6 bases left in between. The CDR3 has 15 amino acids.